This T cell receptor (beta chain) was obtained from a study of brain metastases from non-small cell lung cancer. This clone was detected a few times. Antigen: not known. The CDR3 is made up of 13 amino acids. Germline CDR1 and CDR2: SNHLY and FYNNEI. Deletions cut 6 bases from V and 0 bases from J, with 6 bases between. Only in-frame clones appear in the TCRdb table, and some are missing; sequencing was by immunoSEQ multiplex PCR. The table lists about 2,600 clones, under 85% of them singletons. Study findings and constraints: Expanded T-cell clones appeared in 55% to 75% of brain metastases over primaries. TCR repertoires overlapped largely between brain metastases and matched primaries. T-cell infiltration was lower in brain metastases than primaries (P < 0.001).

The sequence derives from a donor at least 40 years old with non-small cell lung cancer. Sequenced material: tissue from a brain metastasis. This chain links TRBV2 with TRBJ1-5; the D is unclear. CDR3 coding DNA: TGTGCCAGCAGGGAGTATAGCAATCAGCCCCAGCATTTT. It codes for CASREYSNQPQHF.